The present T cell receptor beta chain was sequenced within a study of blood T cell repertoires in COVID-19. For the study at large: From T cells, B-cell-depleted T cells, or PBMCs came the material, which was cDNA or gDNA.

The germline V gene has CDR1 LGHDT and CDR2 YNNKEL (reference sequence). V dropped 2 bases and J dropped 3; count of bases not matched to a gene: 0. The length of the CDR3 is 14 residues. Original processing methods: Counts of nucleated cells, estimated from reference gene primer amplification, were obtained. TCRdb's copy holds only in-frame clones and misses some; the assay was immunoSEQ multiplex PCR. The V and J calls and clone size come from that table; D and trimming were worked out from the DNA. Among 35,000 to 50,000 clones, 82% were seen once, and the ten largest hold approximately 4%. This receptor was obtained from an older woman with acute or convalescent COVID-19. This chain links TRBV3-1 (or the pseudogene TRBV3-2) with TRBJ2-3; 9 bases map to TRBD2. The sample comprised peripheral blood. CDR3 in amino acids: CASSQLAGTDTQYF. DNA of the CDR3: TGTGCCAGCAGCCAACTAGCGGGAACAGATACGCAGTATTTT.